What follows are 5 T cell receptor beta chains derived from one specimen sequenced in a study of human T cells and chemical hapten exposure. The time point here: patch test 2, 6 weeks after DPC sensitization. The treatment is: therapeutic diphenylcyclopropenone sensitization with weekly scalp DPC. MiXCR was run by TCRdb on the RACE reads, yielding one entry per CDR3 protein. The table lists about 84,000 distinct CDR3 sequences, about 9.4% of them singletons. This sample comprised whole blood, obtained in connection with sensitization to the hapten diphenylcyclopropenone (DPC). The source of these receptors is a woman between 50 and 59 years old with alopecia areata. Some clones in this sample may be carry-over from other donors' samples.

This clonotype was detected a few times. The chain uses TRBV6-5 and TRBJ2-3; D is unresolved. Germline CDR1 MNHEY, CDR2 SVGAGI. Trimming took off 2 bases at V and 1 base at J, with 1 base between the two ends. This CDR3 is 12 amino acids long. The CDR3 bases are TGTGCCAGCAGTTACGGCACAGATACGCAGTATTTT. Translation gives CASSYGTDTQYF.

This clonotype was seen ten or more times. J is TRBJ2-7 and V is TRBV19; the match to TRBD2 covers 12 bases. CDR1 is LNHDA and CDR2 is SQIVND in the germline V gene (reference sequence). Trimming removed 1 base from V and 5 bases from J; junction bases left unmatched: 6. The CDR3 sequence is 16 residues long. The CDR3 reads CASSIAALAGGNEQYF. CDR3 in DNA: TGTGCCAGTAGTATAGCTGCCCTAGCGGGAGGGAACGAGCAGTACTTC. The full variable domain, rest sourced from reference TRBV19 and TRBJ2-7, is DGGITQSPKYLFRKEGQNVTLSCEQNLNHDAMYWYRQDPGQGLRLIYYSQIVNDFQKGDIAEGYSVSREKKESFPLTVTSAQKNPTAFYLCASSIAALAGGNEQYFGPGTRLTVT.

The chain is built from TRBV7-2 and TRBJ2-7; D gene uncertain. Germline assignment: CDR1 SGHTA and CDR2 FQGNSA. V was clipped by 6 bases and J by 6 bases, with 18 bases between them. The CDR3 length is 14 residues. The CDR3 here is CASRAGPQVIEQYF. The CDR3 DNA sequence: TGTGCCAGCAGGGCCGGGCCCCAAGTCATCGAGCAGTACTTC.

This clonotype was found a few times. The chain couples TRBV4-1 to TRBJ2-3, with D possibly TRBD1 on 5 matching bases. Germline-derived CDR1 and CDR2 are MGHRA and YSYEKL. Trimming took 0 bases from V and 1 from J, leaving 8 bases between them. This CDR3 region has 15 residues. CDR3: CASSQEDKRTDTQYF. In DNA form, the CDR3 reads TGCGCCAGCAGCCAAGAGGACAAACGCACAGATACGCAGTATTTT.

Ten or more counts support this clonotype. This rearrangement joins TRBV28 to TRBJ2-7; the match to TRBD2 covers 9 bases. Germline assignment: CDR1 MDHEN and CDR2 SYDVKM. The CDR3 sequence is 14 residues long. V was clipped by 6 bases and J by 5 bases; unmatched bases: 8. CDR3 region: CASSWSGRRHEQYF. CDR3 DNA: TGTGCCAGCAGCTGGAGCGGGAGGAGACACGAGCAGTACTTC.